This T cell receptor beta chain came from a study of metastatic and nonmetastatic thyroid tumors. At the level of the study: Malignant thyroid and benign thyroid patients provided blood and tumor or nodule tissue whose repertoires were compared.

Study-wide points: Benign nodules were reported to have significantly lower TCR beta diversity than malignant thyroid tumors, in blood and tumor.

Patients had received no treatment of any kind before thyroid surgery. The CDR3 extends over 11 amino acids. Germline assignment: CDR1 LGHNA and CDR2 YNFKEQ. Deletions cut 7 bases from V and 5 bases from J, with 5 bases between. This clone counts as medium-sized. Its antigen is currently unknown. TCRdb re-processed the PCR reads through MiXCR. The table includes roughly 11,000 clones, 25% to 35% detected once. The sequence came from a male donor with papillary thyroid cancer or a benign thyroid nodule (not recorded which). Some clones in this sample may be carry-over from other donors' samples. The sample was adjacent normal tissue. The chain combines TRBV4-2 with TRBJ2-2; D is ambiguous. The DNA of the CDR3 is TGTGCCAGCAAAGGAACCGGGGAGCTGTTTTTT. As protein: CASKGTGELFF.